What follows are 9 T cell receptor beta chains derived from one specimen sequenced in a study of cytomegalovirus exposure and HLA in healthy donors. The PCR had 60 Vbeta and 13 Jbeta primers. Generated by immunoSEQ multiplex PCR, the TCRdb table keeps only in-frame clones and is missing some. The sample holds roughly 100,000 clones; about 79% are singletons and the top ten take approximately 3.9%. Material for sequencing was PBMCs. These receptors were collected from a man aged 45-60 years in good health and CMV-seronegative.

The rearrangement joins TRBV10-3 to TRBJ2-2; D is perhaps TRBD2 (6 bases). There are 14 residues in the CDR3. Germline V gene sequence: CDR1 ENHRY, CDR2 SYGVKD. V lost 10 bases, J lost 3 bases, and 15 bases lay in between. The CDR3 spells CATSGREDTGELFF. The CDR3 DNA sequence: TGTGCCACCTCCGGGAGAGAGGACACCGGGGAGCTGTTTTTT.

The rearrangement links TRBV7-2 to TRBJ2-7, with a tentative D call TRBD2 (5 bases). The ends were cut back, 2 bases at V and 1 base at J, with 9 bases in the middle. Germline V gene sequence: CDR1 SGHTA, CDR2 FQGNSA. The CDR3 has 14 amino acids. The CDR3 protein is CASSLNPGSYEQYF. The CDR3 coding sequence is TGTGCCAGCAGCTTAAACCCGGGGTCCTACGAGCAGTACTTC.

This clone was found a few times. This sequence joins TRBV4-3 and TRBJ2-1, with TRBD2 matching over 7 bases. V shed 4 bases, J shed 5 bases, and the junction held 14 bases outside the gene matches. This CDR3 is 17 amino acids long. Germline CDR1 reads LGHNA; CDR2 reads YSLEER. CDR3 sequence: CASSLALPGLPNNEQFF. The CDR3 nucleotides read TGCGCCAGCAGCCTGGCCTTACCGGGACTACCCAACAATGAGCAGTTCTTC.

The V and J genes are TRBV28 and TRBJ2-3; 7 nucleotides agree with TRBD1. This CDR3 has 16 residues. Germline V gene lookup returns CDR1 MDHEN and CDR2 SYDVKM. V was pared by 3 bases and J by 3 bases, with 9 bases of the junction left unmatched. For the CDR3, the DNA is TGTGCCAGCAGTTTCGAACAGGACAGGATTACAGATACGCAGTATTTT. It encodes CASSFEQDRITDTQYF.

The rearrangement links TRBV9 to TRBJ2-3; 7 positions match TRBD2. This CDR3 comprises 16 residues. The germline V gene has CDR1 SGDLS and CDR2 YYNGEE. V was clipped by 0 bases and J by 2 bases; unmatched bases: 6. CDR3 amino acids: CASSVEGGRDTDTQYF. The CDR3 nucleotides read TGTGCCAGCAGCGTAGAAGGCGGGAGAGACACAGATACGCAGTATTTT.

The CDR3 reads CASSRPGQGNTGELFF. CDR3 DNA sequence: TGTGCCAGCAGTCGTCCGGGACAGGGGAACACCGGGGAGCTGTTTTTT. V and J are TRBV7-3 and TRBJ2-2; 9 bases align to TRBD1. The junction had 6 bases not matched to a gene; V was cut back by 6 bases and J by 1 base. The germline gives CDR1 SGHTA, CDR2 FQGTGA. The CDR3 loop spans 16 amino acids.

V and J are TRBV28 and TRBJ1-5, with a tentative D call TRBD1 (6 bases). The V end was cut by 6 bases, the J end by 5 bases, with 17 bases between. The CDR3 consists of 15 residues. The germline V gene encodes CDR1 MDHEN and CDR2 SYDVKM. The CDR3 region has the DNA TGTGCCAGCAGCCGAACCGGGACACTTCATCAGCCCCAGCATTTT. Protein: CASSRTGTLHQPQHF.

A word on this clone: One end of the junction fails to match germline, which may point to a read error. The V call is TRBV5-1, the J call TRBJ2-5; 9 nucleotides agree with TRBD1. The CDR3 contains 14 residues. Germline CDR1 and CDR2: SGHRS and YFSETQ. CDR3 region: CAGSSDRGQETQYF. CDR3 nucleotides: TGCGCCGGCAGCTCGGACAGGGGACAAGAGACCCAGTACTTC.

V usage is TRBV7-6 and J usage is TRBJ2-1; no clear D. The CDR3 sequence is 13 residues long. Germline CDR1 is SGHVS and CDR2 is FNYEAQ. Trimming shortened V by 3 bases and J by 10 bases, and 13 bases separated the two germline ends. CDR3 protein: CASSFRLVEEQFF. The CDR3 bases are TGTGCCAGCAGCTTTAGACTCGTGGAAGAGCAGTTCTTC. Full variable domain (remainder filled in from reference TRBV7-6 and TRBJ2-1): GAGVSQSPRYKVTKRGQDVALRCDPISGHVSLYWYRQALGQGPEFLTYFNYEAQQDKSGLPNDRFSAERPEGSISTLTIQRTEQRDSAMYRCASSFRLVEEQFFGPGTRLTVL.